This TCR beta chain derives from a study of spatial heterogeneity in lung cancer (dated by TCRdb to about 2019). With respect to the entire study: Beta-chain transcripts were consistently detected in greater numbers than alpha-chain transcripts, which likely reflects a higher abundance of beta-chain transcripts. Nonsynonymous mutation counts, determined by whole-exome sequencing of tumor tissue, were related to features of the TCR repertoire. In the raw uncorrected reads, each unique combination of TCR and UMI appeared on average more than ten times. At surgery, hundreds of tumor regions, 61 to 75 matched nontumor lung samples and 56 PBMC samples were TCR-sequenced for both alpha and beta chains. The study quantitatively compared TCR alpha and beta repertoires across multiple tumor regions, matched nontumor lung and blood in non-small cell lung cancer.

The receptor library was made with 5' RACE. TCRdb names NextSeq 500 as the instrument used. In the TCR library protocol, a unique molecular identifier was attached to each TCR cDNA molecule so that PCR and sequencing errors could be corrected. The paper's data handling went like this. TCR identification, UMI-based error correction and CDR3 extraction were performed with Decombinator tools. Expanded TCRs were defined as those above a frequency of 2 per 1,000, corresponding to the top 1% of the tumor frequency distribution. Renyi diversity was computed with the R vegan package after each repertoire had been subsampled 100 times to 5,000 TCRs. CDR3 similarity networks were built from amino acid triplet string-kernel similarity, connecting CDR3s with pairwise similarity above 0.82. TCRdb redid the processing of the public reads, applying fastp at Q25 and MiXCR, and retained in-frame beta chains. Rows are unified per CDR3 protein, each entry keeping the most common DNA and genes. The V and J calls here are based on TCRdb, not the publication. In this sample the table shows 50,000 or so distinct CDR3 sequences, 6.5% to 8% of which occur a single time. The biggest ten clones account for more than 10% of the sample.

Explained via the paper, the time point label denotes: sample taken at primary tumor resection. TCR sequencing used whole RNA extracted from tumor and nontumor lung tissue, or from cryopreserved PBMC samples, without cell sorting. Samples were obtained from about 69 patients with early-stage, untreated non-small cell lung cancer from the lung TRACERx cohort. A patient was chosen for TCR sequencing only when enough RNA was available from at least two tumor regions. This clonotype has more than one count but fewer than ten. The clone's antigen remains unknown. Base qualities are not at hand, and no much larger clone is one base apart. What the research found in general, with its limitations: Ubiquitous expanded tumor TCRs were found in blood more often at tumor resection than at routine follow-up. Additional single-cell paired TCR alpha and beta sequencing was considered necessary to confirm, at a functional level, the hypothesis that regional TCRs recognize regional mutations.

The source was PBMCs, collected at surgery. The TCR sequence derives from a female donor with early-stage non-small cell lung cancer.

The CDR3 reads as follows: CASSLAGDGMKKLFF. The sequenced DNA is TGTGCCAGCAGCTTAGCTGGCGACGGGATGAAAAAACTGTTTTTT. This sequence uses TRBV7-2 and TRBJ1-4, with the D gene too uncertain to name. CDR1 and CDR2, looked up from the germline V gene, are SGHTA and FQGNSA. From its cysteine to its phenylalanine, the CDR3 spans 15 amino acids. The retained sequence is limited to the CDR3, 45 bases, with the frame set at the first base. V is reduced by 0 bases and J by 9 bases, leaving a spacing of 14 bases between them.